The present entry profiles one TCR beta chain with its context. A Seattle source enrolled patients during active infection and followed them longitudinally. In the authors' methods: Scientists estimated how many nucleated cells there were by amplifying reference gene primers. Assay used: immunoSEQ multiplex PCR; TCRdb lists only in-frame clones, some missing. That table furnishes V, J and clone size, whereas the DNA furnished D and trimming. The repertoire includes some 180,000 clones, about four fifths of them detected once, and 11% sits in the top ten. The data stem from a study of blood T cell repertoires in COVID-19. Study details: Sites in the United States, Italy and Spain provided acute and convalescent COVID-19 samples. Sources were T cells, B-cell-depleted T cells, or PBMCs; the material itself was cDNA or gDNA.

Trimming removed 2 bases at V and 1 base at J, with 7 bases between. Germline assignment: CDR1 SGHDT and CDR2 YYEEEE. The CDR3 spans 13 residues. Specimen: peripheral blood. This receptor was identified in a woman between 40 and 50 years old with COVID-19, enrolled during active disease. The chain joins TRBV5-6 to TRBJ2-7, with a tentative D call TRBD2 (5 bases). CDR3: CASSFRTSYEQYF. CDR3 nucleotides: TGTGCCAGCAGCTTTAGGACTTCCTACGAGCAGTACTTC. Using reference TRBV5-6 and TRBJ2-7 for the parts outside the CDR3, the full variable domain is DAGVTQSPTHLIKTRGQQVTLRCSPKSGHDTVSWYQQALGQGPQFIFQYYEEEERQRGNFPDRFSGHQFPNYSSELNVNALLLGDSALYLCASSFRTSYEQYFGPGTRLTVT.